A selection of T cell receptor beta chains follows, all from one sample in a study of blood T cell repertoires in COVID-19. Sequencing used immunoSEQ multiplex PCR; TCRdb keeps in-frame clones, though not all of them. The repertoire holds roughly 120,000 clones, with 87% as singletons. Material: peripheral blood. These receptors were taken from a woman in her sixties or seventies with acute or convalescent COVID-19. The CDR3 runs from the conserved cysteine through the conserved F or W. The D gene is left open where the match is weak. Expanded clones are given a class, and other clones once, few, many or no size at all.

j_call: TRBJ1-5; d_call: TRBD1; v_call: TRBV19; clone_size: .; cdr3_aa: CASWGQGNAGSNQPQHF; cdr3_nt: TGTGCCAGTTGGGGACAGGGTAATGCGGGTAGCAATCAGCCCCAGCATTTT
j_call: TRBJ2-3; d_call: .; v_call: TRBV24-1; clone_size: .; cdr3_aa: CATSLGRDTDTQYF; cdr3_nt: TGTGCCACCAGTTTGGGCAGGGACACAGATACGCAGTATTTT
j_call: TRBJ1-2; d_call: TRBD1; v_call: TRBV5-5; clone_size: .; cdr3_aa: CASSPDTGDYGYTF; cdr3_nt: TGTGCCAGCAGCCCGGACACAGGGGACTATGGCTACACCTTC
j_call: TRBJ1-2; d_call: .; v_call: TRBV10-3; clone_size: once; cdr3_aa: CATQEPGEGGLDGYTF; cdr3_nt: TGTGCCACCCAGGAGCCCGGGGAGGGCGGATTGGATGGCTACACCTTC
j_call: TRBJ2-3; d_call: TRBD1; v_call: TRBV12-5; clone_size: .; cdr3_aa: CASGLVTTGRADTQYF; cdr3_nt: TGTGCTAGTGGTTTGGTAACGACAGGGCGGGCAGATACGCAGTATTTT
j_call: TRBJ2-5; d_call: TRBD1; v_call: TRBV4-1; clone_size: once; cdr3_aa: CASSQPRDRGQETQYF; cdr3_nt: TGCGCCAGCAGCCAACCCCGGGACAGGGGACAAGAGACCCAGTACTTC
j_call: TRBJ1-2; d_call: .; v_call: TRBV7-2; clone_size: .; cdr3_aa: CASSRGGYTF; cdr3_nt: TGTGCCAGCAGCCGGGGGGGCTACACCTTC
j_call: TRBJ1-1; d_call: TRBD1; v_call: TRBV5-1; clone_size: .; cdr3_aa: CASSFTGANTEAFF; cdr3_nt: TGCGCCAGCAGCTTTACAGGGGCGAACACTGAAGCTTTCTTT
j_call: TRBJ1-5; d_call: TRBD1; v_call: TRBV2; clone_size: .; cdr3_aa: CASSDRGQGGQPQHF; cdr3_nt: TGTGCCAGCAGTGACAGAGGACAGGGTGGACAGCCCCAGCATTTT
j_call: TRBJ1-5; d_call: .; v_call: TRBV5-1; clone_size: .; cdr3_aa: CASSLDSFSNQPQHF; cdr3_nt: TGCGCCAGCAGCTTGGACAGCTTTAGCAATCAGCCCCAGCATTTT
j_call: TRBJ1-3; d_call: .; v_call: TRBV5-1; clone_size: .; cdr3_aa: CASRGEGNTIYF; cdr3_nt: TGCGCCAGCAGGGGCGAAGGAAACACCATATATTTT
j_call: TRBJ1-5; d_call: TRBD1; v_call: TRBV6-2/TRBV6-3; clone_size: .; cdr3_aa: CASSYSIPGQGKNQPQHF; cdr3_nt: TGTGCCAGCAGTTACTCTATTCCGGGACAGGGAAAAAATCAGCCCCAGCATTTT
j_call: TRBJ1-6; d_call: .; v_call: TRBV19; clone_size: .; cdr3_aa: CARPTAAGSPLHF; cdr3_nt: TGTGCCCGACCGACGGCAGCAGGTTCACCCCTCCACTTT
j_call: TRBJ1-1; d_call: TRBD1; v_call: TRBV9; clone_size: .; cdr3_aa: CASSLSGGGNTEAFF; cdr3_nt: TGTGCCAGCAGCTTATCAGGGGGAGGGAACACTGAAGCTTTCTTT
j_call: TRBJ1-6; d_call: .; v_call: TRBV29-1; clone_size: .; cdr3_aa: CSVDTGGNSPLHF; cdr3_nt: TGCAGCGTTGATACAGGTGGTAATTCACCCCTCCACTTT